Each of the 24 T cell receptor beta chains below was sequenced from the same sample in a study of cytomegalovirus exposure and HLA in healthy donors. Assay: immunoSEQ multiplex PCR; the TCRdb copy retains only in-frame clones and omits some. Among tens of thousands of clones, less than 95% were seen once, and the ten largest hold roughly 0.63%. The sequencing sample was made of PBMCs. Receptors originate from a woman aged 18-29 years in good health and CMV-seronegative.

The chain couples TRBV28 to TRBJ2-5; 10 nucleotides match TRBD2. Losses at the gene ends were 5 bases for V and 5 bases for J; bases not matched to a gene: 8. This CDR3 spans 15 amino acids. Germline V gene sequence: CDR1 MDHEN, CDR2 SYDVKM. CDR3 region: CASSRPAGGLETQYF. CDR3 in DNA: TGTGCCAGCAGTCGACCAGCGGGGGGGCTGGAGACCCAGTACTTC.

The chain recombines TRBV7-6 with TRBJ1-3; 8 bases are shared with TRBD1. The V and J ends lost 5 bases and 0 bases, in that order; junction bases with no gene match: 9. The length of the CDR3 is 17 residues. Germline CDR1 and CDR2: SGHVS and FNYEAQ. The CDR3 nucleotides read TGTGCCAGCAGCCGAGAGGCACAGGGGGGCTCTGGAAACACCATATATTTT. It encodes CASSREAQGGSGNTIYF.

V gene TRBV5-8 combines with J gene TRBJ1-1, with D perhaps matching TRBD1 (6 bases). CDR3 length: 16 residues. CDR1 SGHTS and CDR2 YDEGEE come from the germline V gene. The V end lost 4 bases, the J end lost 3 bases, and 19 bases lay between the germline ends. The CDR3 bases are TGTGCCAGCAGCGCATTGGGGGCGGGGGCGCACACTGAAGCTTTCTTT. This translates into CASSALGAGAHTEAFF.

V gene TRBV11-3 combines with J gene TRBJ2-3, with 12 bases fitting TRBD2. Germline V gives CDR1 SGHNT, CDR2 YENEEA. Trimming removed 1 base from V and 4 bases from J; junction bases left unmatched: 3. The CDR3 is made up of 16 amino acids. The CDR3 region has the DNA TGTGCCAGCAGCTTAGGGGCTAGCGGGGGGGCAGATACGCAGTATTTT. It translates to CASSLGASGGADTQYF. Supplemented by reference TRBV11-3 and TRBJ2-3, the full variable domain reads EAGVVQSPRYKIIEKKQPVAFWCNPISGHNTLYWYLQNLGQGPELLIRYENEEAVDDSQLPKDRFSAERLKGVDSTLKIQPAELGDSAVYLCASSLGASGGADTQYFGPGTRLTVL.

The V call is TRBV18, the J call TRBJ2-1, with D possibly being TRBD2 (6 bases). V was cut by 1 base and J by 8 bases, with 18 bases left in between. The CDR3 runs 16 residues. Germline V gene lookup returns CDR1 KGHSH and CDR2 LQKENI. CDR3 residues: CASSPRAGSVQDEQFF. CDR3 nucleotide sequence: TGTGCCAGCTCACCACGGGCGGGGAGTGTACAGGATGAGCAGTTCTTC.

The chain links TRBV10-3 to TRBJ2-7, with TRBD1 identical over 10 bases. The CDR3 is 15 residues long. Losses at the gene ends were 2 bases for V and 4 bases for J; bases not matched to a gene: 5. The germline CDR1 and CDR2 sequences are ENHRY and SYGVKD. The CDR3 DNA reads TGTGCCATCAGTGAGCCGGGACAGGGGTGGTACGAGCAGTACTTC. Its translation: CAISEPGQGWYEQYF.

The chain uses TRBV2 and TRBJ2-7; no clear D. CDR1 and CDR2 from the germline V gene are SNHLY and FYNNEI. This CDR3 comprises 15 residues. Trimming left V 1 base short and J 0 bases short, with 10 bases between. CDR3 residues: CASSEEAGSSYEQYF. The CDR3 nucleotides read TGTGCCAGCAGTGAAGAGGCAGGAAGCTCCTACGAGCAGTACTTC.

This chain links TRBV6-4 with TRBJ2-3, with D maybe TRBD2 (5 bases). The germline gives CDR1 MRHNA, CDR2 SNTAGT. V was trimmed by 0 bases and J by 2 bases, leaving 6 bases between them. The CDR3 spans 14 residues. Here the CDR3 reads CASSDSGATDTQYF. In DNA, the CDR3 is TGTGCCAGCAGTGACTCGGGAGCCACAGATACGCAGTATTTT.

The count of this clone is one. The chain is built from TRBV1 and TRBJ2-1; the listed D gene, TRBD2, was not tested against the DNA. TRBV1 is termed a pseudogene. This CDR3 spans 16 amino acids. DNA of the CDR3: TGCACCAGCAGCCAAGCGGACAGCGGGGACTACAATGAGCAGTTCTTC. Its translation: CTSSQADSGDYNEQFF.

The chain couples TRBV25-1 to TRBJ1-5; 7 bases line up with TRBD1. Germline V lookup: CDR1 MGHDK, CDR2 SYGVNS. The CDR3 has 14 residues. The J segment lost 4 bases and the V segment lost 0 bases, leaving 0 bases of the junction unmatched. The CDR3 nucleotides are TGTGCCAGCAGTGAATACAGGGGGAATCAGCCCCAGCATTTT. Residues: CASSEYRGNQPQHF.

This chain connects TRBV6-4 to TRBJ2-5, with no clear D. Germline V gives CDR1 MRHNA, CDR2 SNTAGT. This CDR3 has 13 amino acids. Trimming took 11 bases from V and 5 from J, leaving 18 bases between them. Here the CDR3 reads CACSATPGETQYF. The CDR3 DNA sequence: TGTGCCTGCTCAGCAACCCCCGGGGAGACCCAGTACTTC.

The chain joins TRBV13 to TRBJ1-6; the D is unclear. The CDR3 sequence is 16 residues long. Germline CDR1 reads PRHDT; CDR2 reads FYEKMQ (reference sequence). Trimming shortened V by 5 bases and J by 8 bases, and 19 bases separated the two germline ends. As DNA, the CDR3 is TGTGCCAGCAGCCGAAAAAGGATGAGGGCGGATTCACCCCTCCACTTT. It encodes CASSRKRMRADSPLHF.

The rearrangement uses TRBV14 and TRBJ2-4, with 9 bases fitting TRBD1. This CDR3 contains 15 residues. V dropped 5 bases and J dropped 7; count of bases not matched to a gene: 9. CDR1 is SGHDN and CDR2 is FVKESK in the germline V gene. CDR3 amino acids: CASSSTGTGFNIQYF. CDR3 in DNA: TGTGCCAGCAGCTCTACCGGGACAGGGTTCAACATTCAGTACTTC.

The gene calls are TRBV11-2 and TRBJ2-1, with 11 bases identical to TRBD2. This CDR3 spans 18 amino acids. Germline CDR1 reads SGHAT; CDR2 reads FQNNGV. The V segment lost 8 bases and the J segment 6 bases; nucleotides outside the gene matches: 18. CDR3 sequence: CASRTPWIAGGRSNEQFF. The DNA for the CDR3 is TGTGCCAGCCGAACCCCCTGGATAGCGGGGGGGCGTAGCAATGAGCAGTTCTTC.

The chain couples TRBV9 to TRBJ2-1; D not resolved. Deletions cut 6 bases from V and 4 bases from J, with 20 bases between. This CDR3 has 16 amino acids. The germline gives CDR1 SGDLS, CDR2 YYNGEE. This chain's CDR3 is CASIARIGGAYNEQFF. The CDR3 nucleotides read TGTGCCAGCATCGCCCGTATAGGCGGAGCGTACAATGAGCAGTTCTTC.

This clone was found once. Written as DNA, the CDR3 is TGTGCCAGCAGTTCTCAAGGAGGGGCAGGGGGCTACACCTTC. This sequence encodes CASSSQGGAGGYTF. The chain recombines TRBV6-5 with TRBJ1-2, with D tentatively TRBD1 (5 bases). Trimming pared 4 bases from V and 8 bases from J, leaving 17 bases between. This CDR3 is built from 14 residues. In germline, CDR1 is MNHEY, CDR2 SVGAGI.

The CDR3 is CASSFSNTIYF. CDR3 coding DNA: TGTGCCAGCAGTTTCTCGAACACCATATATTTT. The V gene is TRBV28, the J gene TRBJ1-3; D gene uncertain. The V end lost 3 bases, the J end lost 7 bases, and 4 bases lay between the germline ends. This CDR3 has 11 residues. Per the germline V gene, CDR1 is MDHEN and CDR2 is SYDVKM.

Comments on this clone: The junction departs from the called germline gene at one end, perhaps through a read error. CDR3 bases: TGTGCTAGCAGCTTACCTAGGACGGGGAGAAGCAATCAGCCCCAGCATTTT. Translation gives CASSLPRTGRSNQPQHF. The rearrangement links TRBV7-7 to TRBJ1-5; D remains ambiguous. Germline CDR1 is SSHAT and CDR2 is FNYEAQ (reference sequence). The CDR3 sequence is 17 residues long.

This clone appeared a single time. V is TRBV13 and J is TRBJ2-7; 10 bases line up with TRBD1. Germline V gene data show CDR1 as PRHDT and CDR2 as FYEKMQ (reference sequence). V was clipped by 6 bases and J by 6 bases; unmatched bases: 11. This CDR3 contains 15 residues. CDR3 DNA sequence: TGTGCCAGCAGGAACCGGGACAGGGGTTCTGGCGAGCAGTACTTC. Protein: CASRNRDRGSGEQYF.

This sequence joins TRBV2 and TRBJ2-1; the D gene is possibly TRBD1 (6 bases). The length of the CDR3 is 13 residues. V was clipped by 5 bases and J by 4 bases, with 9 bases between them. Per the germline V gene, CDR1 is SNHLY and CDR2 is FYNNEI. The CDR3 nucleotides are TGTGCCAGCAGTCCTGACAGGTACAATGAGCAGTTCTTC. It is translated as CASSPDRYNEQFF.

V is TRBV6-1 and J is TRBJ2-7; the D gene is possibly TRBD2 (6 bases). This CDR3 is 18 amino acids long. V lost 2 bases, J lost 0 bases, and 20 bases lay in between. In germline, CDR1 is MNHNS, CDR2 SASEGT. The CDR3 loop is CASSESRGLGGSSYEQYF. Written as DNA, the CDR3 is TGTGCCAGCAGTGAATCAAGAGGACTGGGAGGAAGCTCCTACGAGCAGTACTTC.

The rearrangement uses TRBV2 and TRBJ1-3, with 11 bases aligning to TRBD1. The CDR3 extends over 16 amino acids. Germline CDR1 and CDR2: SNHLY and FYNNEI. Losses at the gene ends were 9 bases for V and 2 bases for J; bases not matched to a gene: 9. CDR3 sequence: CARDQDRGLAGNTIYF. CDR3 bases: TGTGCCAGGGATCAGGACAGGGGGCTTGCTGGAAACACCATATATTTT.

The chain combines TRBV6-6 with TRBJ2-7; no firm D call. The CDR3 runs to 14 residues. Germline lookup yields CDR1 MNHNY and CDR2 SVGAGI (reference sequence). The V end lost 6 bases, the J end lost 2 bases, and 14 bases lay between the germline ends. CDR3 sequence: CASSPSSATYEQYF. CDR3 coding DNA: TGTGCCAGCAGCCCGTCGAGCGCCACCTACGAGCAGTACTTC.

The V call is TRBV7-9, the J call TRBJ2-1, with D unclear. This CDR3 is 14 amino acids long. Looked up from germline, CDR1 is SEHNR and CDR2 is FQNEAQ (reference sequence). The V gene lost 3 bases and the J gene lost 3 bases, with 9 bases spanning the gap. CDR3 region: CASSLLGGYNEQFF. DNA of the CDR3: TGTGCCAGCAGCTTGCTCGGTGGCTACAATGAGCAGTTCTTC.